The present T cell receptor (beta chain) was sequenced within a study of blood T cell repertoires in COVID-19. Study-wide context: The United States, Italy and Spain were the sources of the acute and convalescent COVID-19 samples.

V was clipped by 1 base and J by 6 bases; unmatched bases: 9. Germline CDR1 LNHNV, CDR2 YYDKDF (reference sequence). This CDR3 has 16 residues. Sequencing was performed with immunoSEQ multiplex PCR; in TCRdb, only in-frame clones are kept and a portion is missing. In the table there are fewer than 150,000 clones, 84% of which are singletons. The sequencing sample was made of peripheral blood. This receptor was identified in a human donor in a cohort sampled during active COVID-19. The gene calls are TRBV15 and TRBJ2-3, with 8 positions matching TRBD1. This CDR3 is CATSRVAGGATDTQYF. The CDR3 nucleotides are TGTGCCACCAGCAGAGTCGCAGGGGGCGCAACGGATACGCAGTATTTT.